These 9 T cell receptor beta chains came from one sample sequenced in a study of blood T cell repertoires in COVID-19. Produced via immunoSEQ multiplex PCR; TCRdb's table is partial and in-frame only. The sample has about 130,000 clones, 84% seen once; the top ten hold 44%. The sequenced sample consisted of peripheral blood. The receptors originated from a human donor in a cohort sampled during active COVID-19.

The genes are TRBV6-2 or TRBV6-3 and TRBJ1-2; D unclear. The CDR3 is made up of 15 amino acids. Germline V CDR1 and CDR2: MNHEY, SVGEGT. V was clipped by 5 bases and J by 2 bases, with 15 bases between them. CDR3 sequence (DNA): TGTGCCAGCAGTACCGTCGACTCAAAGAACTATGGCTACACCTTC. This codes for CASSTVDSKNYGYTF.

The gene calls are TRBV6-4 and TRBJ2-7; 9 nucleotides line up with TRBD2. V shed 2 bases, J shed 1 base, and the junction held 15 bases outside the gene matches. Germline-derived CDR1 and CDR2 are MRHNA and SNTAGT. The CDR3 covers 19 residues. The CDR3 sequence: CASSDNGLAGLSRSYEQYV. CDR3 sequence (DNA): TGTGCCAGCAGTGACAATGGGCTAGCGGGGTTATCGAGGTCCTACGAGCAGTACGTC.

The rearrangement uses TRBV4-2 and TRBJ2-1; 9 bases align to TRBD2. CDR1 is LGHNA, CDR2 YNFKEQ, per germline. The length of the CDR3 is 15 residues. With V trimmed by 1 base and J by 7 bases, 5 bases remained unmatched. CDR3 coding DNA: TGTGCCAGCAGCCAAGGCCTAGCGGGGCGGAATGAGCAGTTCTTC. It specifies CASSQGLAGRNEQFF.

The chain uses TRBV24-1 and TRBJ2-1, with 9 bases aligning to TRBD2. CDR3 length: 17 residues. With V trimmed by 5 bases and J by 1 base, 8 bases remained unmatched. CDR1 is KGHDR, CDR2 SFDVKD, per germline. The CDR3, as DNA: TGTGCCACCAGTGCCTATAGCGGGAGTACTTCCTACAATGAGCAGTTCTTC. Protein product: CATSAYSGSTSYNEQFF.

The CDR3 DNA sequence: TGTGCCAGCATTCAGGGGGAGTATCAGCCCCAGCATTTT. Residues: CASIQGEYQPQHF. V gene TRBV6-5 combines with J gene TRBJ1-5; TRBD1 matches 7 bases. The CDR3 totals 13 residues. The germline V gene encodes CDR1 MNHEY and CDR2 SVGAGI. J gave up 5 bases and V 7 bases, and 5 bases lay outside the gene matches.

In this sample, this clone turned up a few times. The genes are TRBV19 and TRBJ2-1, with 7 bases fitting TRBD2. The CDR3 consists of 13 residues. Germline CDR1 reads LNHDA; CDR2 reads SQIVND (reference sequence). The J segment lost 5 bases and the V segment lost 6 bases, leaving 4 bases of the junction unmatched. The CDR3 coding sequence is TGTGCCAGTAGACTAGCGCTAGACAATGAGCAGTTCTTC. This gives the protein CASRLALDNEQFF.

The J gene is TRBJ1-2, the V gene TRBV6-1; 9 nucleotides align to TRBD1. Germline CDR1 and CDR2: MNHNS and SASEGT. The CDR3 consists of 14 residues. V was pared by 2 bases and J by 6 bases, with 4 bases of the junction left unmatched. The CDR3 bases are TGTGCCAGCAGTGAATTAGACAGGGGGAATGGCTACACCTTC. It specifies CASSELDRGNGYTF.

This clone occurred a few times. The gene calls are TRBV5-1 and TRBJ2-3; 9 nucleotides match TRBD1. The germline CDR1 and CDR2 sequences are SGHRS and YFSETQ. The junction had 4 bases not matched to a gene; V was cut back by 4 bases and J by 1 base. There are 15 residues in the CDR3. The DNA for the CDR3 is TGCGCCAGCAGCCGGACAGGGGAGGGCACAGATACGCAGTATTTT. As protein: CASSRTGEGTDTQYF.

V usage is TRBV19 and J usage is TRBJ1-2; 9 nucleotides match TRBD1. Germline values: CDR1 LNHDA, CDR2 SQIVND (reference sequence). This CDR3 spans 16 amino acids. V lost 3 bases to trimming and J lost 4 bases; unmatched junction nucleotides: 9. This chain's CDR3 is CASSIGGQGRGYGYTF. In DNA form, the CDR3 reads TGTGCCAGTAGTATTGGGGGACAGGGAAGGGGCTATGGCTACACCTTC.